The clone carrying this TCR beta chain has only a few counts. The antigen is undetermined. The data belong to a study of T cells in Graves' hyperthyroidism and ophthalmopathy. At the level of the study: Peripheral blood specimens were obtained at initial diagnosis, prior to any treatment.

TCR beta CDR3 region amplification was performed from RNA transcripts. First-round RT-PCR targeting the TCR CDR3 was performed with the HTBI primer set. TCRdb passed the multiplex PCR reads through MiXCR, listing each CDR3 protein once. Of approximately 410,000 distinct CDR3 sequences in the sample, 14% to 15% were seen once. Notes on the study in general: Blood also contained most expanded thyroid clonotypes above 0.001.

Looked up from germline, CDR1 is MNHNS and CDR2 is SASEGT. The CDR3 sequence is 16 residues long. V lost 2 bases, J lost 1 base, and 12 bases lay in between. Fresh peripheral blood, roughly 9.8 ml of it, supplied the PBMCs. The sequence came from a man younger than 35 with Graves' ophthalmopathy. The chain combines TRBV6-1 with TRBJ2-4; no definite D call. The sequenced sample was blood. CDR3 coding DNA: TGTGCCAGCAGTGAAAGTCTGGCAGATGCCAAAAACATTCAGTACTTC. Translated: CASSESLADAKNIQYF.